This is a list of T cell receptor beta chains from one sample in a study of T-cell reconstitution after alpha-beta-depleted transplantation in children. TCRdb passed the PCR reads through MiXCR, listing each CDR3 protein once. The repertoire holds about 300,000 distinct CDR3 sequences, with 10% as singletons. The specimen comprised PBMCs, sampled before TCRalphabeta/CD19-depleted stem cell transplant. The receptors derive from a boy younger than two with acute myeloid leukemia, due to receive a stem cell transplant. The CDR3 runs from the conserved cysteine through the conserved F or W. Each record gives: CDR3 length, J gene, clone size, D gene, V gene, CDR3 protein, CDR3 DNA. D genes are given only for firm matches. Not all rows give a size; the values are once, few, many and, for expanded clones, a class.

len: 14; j_gene: TRBJ1-1; abundance: NA; d_gene: NA; v_gene: TRBV5-1; CDR3aa: CASSVWGRNTEAFF; CDR3nt: TGCGCCAGCAGCGTGTGGGGGCGCAACACTGAAGCTTTCTTT
len: 16; j_gene: TRBJ2-4; abundance: many; d_gene: TRBD2; v_gene: TRBV6-2/TRBV6-3; CDR3aa: CASSYRTSGSLDIQYF; CDR3nt: TGTGCCAGCAGTTACCGTACTAGCGGGAGTTTAGACATTCAGTACTTC
len: 13; j_gene: TRBJ2-1; abundance: few; d_gene: NA; v_gene: TRBV6-1; CDR3aa: CASSRVDLYEQFF; CDR3nt: TGTGCCAGCAGCCGCGTCGATCTTTATGAGCAGTTCTTC
len: 17; j_gene: TRBJ2-7; abundance: NA; d_gene: NA; v_gene: TRBV4-2; CDR3aa: CASSQDPSGGRLYEQYF; CDR3nt: TGTGCCAGCAGCCAAGATCCGTCCGGGGGCCGGCTCTACGAGCAGTACTTC
len: 17; j_gene: TRBJ2-2; abundance: few; d_gene: TRBD1; v_gene: TRBV6-1; CDR3aa: CASSEIILEGAIGELFF; CDR3nt: TGTGCCAGCAGTGAAATAATTTTAGAGGGGGCCATCGGGGAGCTGTTTTTT
len: 14; j_gene: TRBJ2-1; abundance: NA; d_gene: NA; v_gene: TRBV2; CDR3aa: CASTDGSTYNEQFF; CDR3nt: TGTGCCAGCACTGACGGGAGTACGTACAATGAGCAGTTCTTC
len: 13; j_gene: TRBJ2-7; abundance: few; d_gene: NA; v_gene: TRBV11-3; CDR3aa: CASSLELLYEQYF; CDR3nt: TGTGCCAGCAGCTTAGAGCTACTTTACGAGCAGTACTTC
len: 15; j_gene: TRBJ2-1; abundance: many; d_gene: NA; v_gene: TRBV9; CDR3aa: CASSVPRNLYNEQFF; CDR3nt: TGTGCCAGCAGCGTACCCCGGAACCTTTACAATGAGCAGTTCTTC
len: 16; j_gene: TRBJ2-2; abundance: many; d_gene: TRBD2; v_gene: TRBV5-5; CDR3aa: CASSPGTSGRAGELFF; CDR3nt: TGTGCCAGCAGCCCCGGGACTAGCGGGAGGGCCGGGGAGCTGTTTTTT
len: 16; j_gene: TRBJ2-3; abundance: many; d_gene: TRBD1; v_gene: TRBV18; CDR3aa: CASSPSGTGRGDTQYF; CDR3nt: TGTGCCAGCTCACCATCCGGGACAGGCCGGGGAGATACGCAGTATTTT
len: 16; j_gene: TRBJ2-4; abundance: many; d_gene: TRBD2; v_gene: TRBV2; CDR3aa: CASSEVRGGTKNIQYF; CDR3nt: TGTGCCAGCAGTGAAGTCCGGGGGGGGACCAAAAACATTCAGTACTTC
len: 12; j_gene: TRBJ2-7; abundance: many; d_gene: NA; v_gene: TRBV12-3/TRBV12-4; CDR3aa: CASTLSGYEQYF; CDR3nt: TGTGCCAGCACCCTTAGTGGTTACGAGCAGTACTTC
len: 16; j_gene: TRBJ2-2; abundance: many; d_gene: NA; v_gene: TRBV7-9; CDR3aa: CASSPKGHGNTGELFF; CDR3nt: TGTGCCAGCAGCCCGAAGGGACACGGAAACACCGGGGAGCTGTTTTTT
len: 14; j_gene: TRBJ2-5; abundance: many; d_gene: TRBD2; v_gene: TRBV6-1; CDR3aa: CATASGGLQETQYF; CDR3nt: TGTGCCACCGCCAGCGGGGGGCTCCAAGAGACCCAGTACTTC
len: 17; j_gene: TRBJ2-2; abundance: many; d_gene: TRBD1; v_gene: TRBV7-8; CDR3aa: CASSSLSGQGRTGELFF; CDR3nt: TGTGCCAGCAGCAGTCTATCAGGACAGGGACGTACCGGGGAGCTGTTTTTT
len: 19; j_gene: TRBJ2-2; abundance: many; d_gene: TRBD2; v_gene: TRBV4-3; CDR3aa: CASSQDRVAGGTNTGELFF; CDR3nt: TGCGCCAGCAGCCAAGATCGGGTAGCGGGAGGCACAAACACCGGGGAGCTGTTTTTT